Below, 20 T cell receptor beta chains from the same sample are listed, as sequenced in a study of T cells in tuberculosis (dated by TCRdb to 2016 to 2019). Thawed, overnight-rested PBMC were stained with GMM-loaded CD1B tetramer, a Live/Dead dye and anti-CD3, then sorted on a FACS Aria II. The CD1B tetramers were loaded with C32 glucose monomycolate that had been purified from Rhodococcus equi. The protocol used for the library was the immunoSEQ multiplex PCR assay. TCRdb took this table from immuneACCESS and kept in-frame rearrangements with V and J called. Such tables lack part of the clones; where checked against another copy, unresolved V genes explain under half of the gap, and the rest is unexplained. A total of 50,000 or so clones appear in this sample, around 90% of them only once. Just over 20% of the sample is taken by the ten largest. Sequenced material: CD1b-GMM tetramer-negative cells sorted from PBMCs. According to the study, the label for this sample's cell subset or site signals: T cells not binding CD1B-GMM tetramer, sorted from same donor. Receptors originate from an adult woman with latent tuberculosis.

This clone was seen more than once but under ten times. The chain links TRBV28 to TRBJ2-7; TRBD1 agrees at 8 bases. The CDR3 has 16 residues. Germline V CDR1 and CDR2: MDHEN, SYDVKM. After removal of 6 bases from V and 5 bases from J, the junction contained 15 bases not matched to a gene. Written as DNA, the CDR3 is TGTGCCAGCAGGAGTTTTGCAGCAGGGGGCGCGGACGAGCAGTACTTC. It translates to CASRSFAAGGADEQYF.

In its sample, this clone was seen once. V usage is TRBV7-2 and J usage is TRBJ2-1, with 8 bases identical to TRBD2. The length of the CDR3 is 15 residues. Losses at the gene ends were 5 bases for V and 1 base for J; bases not matched to a gene: 4. The germline V gene has CDR1 SGHTA and CDR2 FQGNSA. CDR3 DNA: TGTGCCAGCAGCCCAGCGGGAGCGTCCTACAATGAGCAGTTCTTC. This translates into CASSPAGASYNEQFF.

The genes are TRBV19 and TRBJ2-2, with D perhaps matching TRBD1 (5 bases). The length of the CDR3 is 15 residues. CDR1 and CDR2 from the germline V gene are LNHDA and SQIVND (reference sequence). V shed 3 bases and J shed 7 bases, with 15 bases lying between them. The CDR3 reads CASSISPDRGGELFF. In DNA form, the CDR3 reads TGTGCCAGTAGTATCTCTCCAGATAGGGGCGGGGAGCTGTTTTTT. Full variable domain (missing parts from reference TRBV19 and TRBJ2-2): DGGITQSPKYLFRKEGQNVTLSCEQNLNHDAMYWYRQDPGQGLRLIYYSQIVNDFQKGDIAEGYSVSREKKESFPLTVTSAQKNPTAFYLCASSISPDRGGELFFGEGSRLTVL.

This chain uses TRBV29-1 with TRBJ2-2; possible D gene TRBD2, 6 bases. The germline V gene has CDR1 SQVTM and CDR2 ANQGSEA. The CDR3 extends over 15 amino acids. Trimming removed 1 base from V and 2 bases from J, with 11 bases in between. This CDR3 is CSVEVWAGNTGELFF. The CDR3, as DNA: TGCAGCGTTGAAGTATGGGCGGGAAACACCGGGGAGCTGTTTTTT.

The J gene is TRBJ2-3, the V gene TRBV4-3; D possibly corresponds to TRBD2 (5 bases). Trimming took 3 bases from V and 0 from J, leaving 7 bases between them. The germline CDR1 and CDR2 sequences are LGHNA and YSLEER. CDR3 length equals 14 residues. Written as DNA, the CDR3 is TGCGCCAGCAGCCAGTGGGAGAGCACAGATACGCAGTATTTT. This encodes CASSQWESTDTQYF.

The V call is TRBV18, the J call TRBJ2-5, with a possible D match to TRBD1 (5 bases). This CDR3 region has 15 residues. Trimming shortened V by 0 bases and J by 4 bases, and 12 bases separated the two germline ends. CDR1 is KGHSH and CDR2 is LQKENI in the germline V gene. The CDR3 DNA sequence: TGTGCCAGCTCACCACCTGGGGCCCCCAGAGAGACCCAGTACTTC. Its protein is CASSPPGAPRETQYF.

This clone has just one count. J is TRBJ2-3 and V is TRBV5-4; D perhaps matches TRBD2 (5 bases). This CDR3 has 14 amino acids. The germline V and J ends were trimmed by 5 bases and 0 bases, with 10 bases remaining between them. Germline V CDR1 and CDR2: SGHNT, YYREEE (reference sequence). The CDR3 is CASRHASSTDTQYF. Written as DNA, the CDR3 is TGTGCCAGCAGGCATGCTAGCAGCACAGATACGCAGTATTTT.

The chain uses TRBV12-5 and TRBJ1-3; the D gene is possibly TRBD1 (5 bases). Per germline, CDR1 LGHNT and CDR2 FRNRAP. The CDR3 spans 16 residues. Deletions cut 0 bases from V and 2 bases from J, with 11 bases between. The CDR3 sequence: CASGLVIGGTGNTIYF. The CDR3, as DNA: TGTGCTAGTGGTTTGGTGATTGGGGGGACTGGAAACACCATATATTTT.

This sequence joins TRBV4-2 and TRBJ2-2, with 8 nucleotides matching TRBD2. V trimming: 3 bases; J trimming: 4 bases; junction bases outside the gene matches: 13. CDR3 length: 18 residues. Germline V gene data show CDR1 as LGHNA and CDR2 as YNFKEQ. The CDR3 DNA is TGTGCCAGCAGCCACATCAAAACTAGCGGAGGTATCACCGGGGAGCTGTTTTTT. Translated, it gives CASSHIKTSGGITGELFF.

This clone was counted a single time. This chain joins TRBV7-9 and TRBJ1-1; no definite D call. Germline CDR1 SEHNR, CDR2 FQNEAQ (reference sequence). The ends were cut back, 3 bases at V and 5 bases at J, with 7 bases in the middle. The CDR3 runs to 12 residues. Written as DNA, the CDR3 is TGTGCCAGCAGCTTCGATCAGACTGAAGCTTTCTTT. Protein product: CASSFDQTEAFF. Combining the CDR3 with reference TRBV7-9 and TRBJ1-1 gives the whole variable domain DTGVSQNPRHKITKRGQNVTFRCDPISEHNRLYWYRQTLGQGPEFLTYFQNEAQLEKSRLLSDRFSAERPKGSFSTLEIQRTEQGDSAMYLCASSFDQTEAFFGQGTRLTVV.

V and J are TRBV5-1 and TRBJ2-7; D gene uncertain. V was cut by 7 bases and J by 0 bases, with 14 bases left in between. From germline, CDR1 is SGHRS and CDR2 YFSETQ. The CDR3 contains 14 residues. CDR3 nucleotide sequence: TGCGCCAGCCAGGATGTTCTGGGCTCCTACGAGCAGTACTTC. Translated: CASQDVLGSYEQYF.

The chain uses TRBV5-6 and TRBJ1-2; 11 bases are shared with TRBD1. J gave up 5 bases and V 0 bases, and 3 bases lay outside the gene matches. This CDR3 is 15 amino acids long. In germline, CDR1 is SGHDT, CDR2 YYEEEE. The CDR3 protein is CASSLGTGGAYGYTF. CDR3 DNA sequence: TGTGCCAGCAGCTTGGGGACAGGGGGCGCGTATGGCTACACCTTC.

This CDR3 reads CASSSSRARVNTEAFF. CDR3 sequence (DNA): TGTGCCAGCAGCTCCTCGAGGGCGCGGGTGAACACTGAAGCTTTCTTT. V usage is TRBV21-1 and J usage is TRBJ1-1. TRBV21-1 is an annotated pseudogene. CDR3 length equals 16 residues.

V gene TRBV4-1 combines with J gene TRBJ2-3; no reliable D call. The V and J ends lost 2 bases and 5 bases respectively, with 5 bases between them. Germline CDR1 reads MGHRA; CDR2 reads YSYEKL. The CDR3 covers 12 residues. The CDR3 DNA reads as TGCGCCAGCAGCCAACCACTAGATACGCAGTATTTT. It encodes CASSQPLDTQYF.

The chain links TRBV10-3 to TRBJ1-3, with D tentatively TRBD1 (5 bases). From germline, CDR1 is ENHRY and CDR2 SYGVKD. The ends were cut back, 3 bases at V and 0 bases at J, with 15 bases in the middle. CDR3 length equals 17 residues. The CDR3 nucleotides are TGTGCCATCAGTGATGGGACGGGAGTTAGCTCTGGAAACACCATATATTTT. It yields the protein CAISDGTGVSSGNTIYF.

This chain uses TRBV30 with TRBJ1-6; TRBD1 matches 7 bases. Trimming removed 3 bases from V and 6 bases from J; junction bases left unmatched: 5. This CDR3 has 14 amino acids. Looked up from germline, CDR1 is GTSNPN and CDR2 is SVGIG (reference sequence). DNA of the CDR3: TGTGCCTGGAGGGACAGGCGACTTAATTCACCCCTCCACTTT. Translation: CAWRDRRLNSPLHF.

The chain is built from TRBV19 and TRBJ2-5; perhaps TRBD1 as D (6 bases). The germline V and J ends were trimmed by 5 bases and 5 bases, with 9 bases remaining between them. Germline V gene lookup returns CDR1 LNHDA and CDR2 SQIVND (reference sequence). The CDR3 consists of 12 residues. Written as DNA, the CDR3 is TGTGCCAGTAGTTTAAGGGGGGAGACCCAGTACTTC. Residues: CASSLRGETQYF.

The chain has TRBV7-2 and TRBJ2-5; 7 nucleotides agree with TRBD2. Per the germline V gene, CDR1 is SGHTA and CDR2 is FQGNSA. The junction had 6 bases not matched to a gene; V was cut back by 3 bases and J by 2 bases. The CDR3 extends over 15 amino acids. This CDR3 reads CASSFEGLHQETQYF. The CDR3 nucleotides are TGTGCCAGCAGCTTTGAGGGACTACATCAAGAGACCCAGTACTTC.

The rearrangement joins TRBV7-2 to TRBJ1-2, with 8 bases aligning to TRBD1. This CDR3 spans 14 amino acids. V lost 1 base and J lost 2; bases outside the gene matches: 0. The germline CDR1 and CDR2 sequences are SGHTA and FQGNSA. The CDR3 loop reads CASSLGTGNYGYTF. CDR3 sequence (DNA): TGTGCCAGCAGCTTAGGGACAGGGAACTATGGCTACACCTTC.

CDR3 residues: CASSQDRYDRGPSPLHF. CDR3 DNA: TGCGCCAGCAGCCAAGATCGTTACGACAGGGGGCCTTCACCCCTCCACTTT. The chain carries TRBV4-3 and TRBJ1-6, with 10 bases that match TRBD1. V lost 0 bases to trimming and J lost 9 bases; unmatched junction nucleotides: 8. The germline CDR1 and CDR2 sequences are LGHNA and YSLEER. This CDR3 is built from 17 residues.